This T cell receptor (beta chain) was documented in a study of cytomegalovirus exposure and HLA in healthy donors. General observations from the study: Clusters of TCRs from the first cohort tended to co-occur in the 90 to 150 validation repertoires (as a later analysis found). High specificity and sensitivity for cytomegalovirus status were reported for the classifier.

The CDR3 runs 16 residues. Trimming pared 3 bases from V and 3 bases from J, leaving 18 bases between. CDR1 and CDR2 (germline): MGHRA, YSYEKL. TCRdb's table, derived via immunoSEQ multiplex PCR, lists solely in-frame clones and lacks some. The sample lists 50,000 to 65,000 clones, 90% to 96% occurring once. Regarding this clone: The antigen remains unidentified.

This chain joins TRBV4-1 and TRBJ2-7; tentatively, D is TRBD2 (6 bases). The clonotype was recovered from a woman between 18 and 29 years old in good health and CMV-seronegative. The material sequenced was PBMCs. CDR3 coding DNA: TGCGCCAGCAGCCACCTCCCGGGACTGACTTACTACGAGCAGTACTTC. This sequence encodes CASSHLPGLTYYEQYF.